A single sample is the source of the 4 T cell receptor beta chains below, sequenced in a study of blood T cell repertoires in COVID-19. The assay was immunoSEQ multiplex PCR, and TCRdb's table has in-frame clones only and misses some. Of about 150,000 clones listed, roughly 80% are singletons. The sequenced material came from peripheral blood. The receptors shown here come from a man between 70 and 80 years old with active or convalescent COVID-19.

The J gene is TRBJ1-4, the V gene TRBV18; possible D gene TRBD1, 5 bases. The V gene lost 5 bases and the J gene lost 5 bases, with 6 bases spanning the gap. The germline gives CDR1 KGHSH, CDR2 LQKENI. The CDR3 length is 12 residues. This CDR3 is CASSRGNEKLFF. Here the CDR3 DNA reads TGTGCCAGCTCAAGGGGAAATGAAAAACTGTTTTTT.

The V gene is TRBV28, the J gene TRBJ2-3; 9 bases agree with TRBD2. The CDR3 loop spans 18 amino acids. V gave up 6 bases and J gave up 5 bases; unmatched junction bases: 18. Germline-derived CDR1 and CDR2 are MDHEN and SYDVKM. The CDR3 DNA sequence: TGTGCCAGCAGCCGAGGGGGCGGGATAGCGGGAGTTCTAGATACGCAGTATTTT. Amino acid sequence: CASSRGGGIAGVLDTQYF.

V gene TRBV9 combines with J gene TRBJ2-1; 9 bases are a match to TRBD1. V was pared by 2 bases and J by 2 bases, with 5 bases of the junction left unmatched. Germline loops: CDR1 SGDLS, CDR2 YYNGEE. The CDR3 consists of 16 residues. The CDR3 nucleotides are TGTGCCAGCAGCGTTGCCGGGACAGGGACCTACAATGAGCAGTTCTTC. Its translation is CASSVAGTGTYNEQFF.

The rearrangement uses TRBV7-2 and TRBJ1-4; a possible D gene is TRBD1 (5 bases). The CDR3 consists of 15 residues. Germline V gene data show CDR1 as SGHTA and CDR2 as FQGNSA. V lost 6 bases to trimming and J lost 2 bases, with 13 bases between them. The CDR3 nucleotides read TGTGCCAGCAGATTCGGAGGGACCACTAATGAAAAACTGTTTTTT. It specifies CASRFGGTTNEKLFF.